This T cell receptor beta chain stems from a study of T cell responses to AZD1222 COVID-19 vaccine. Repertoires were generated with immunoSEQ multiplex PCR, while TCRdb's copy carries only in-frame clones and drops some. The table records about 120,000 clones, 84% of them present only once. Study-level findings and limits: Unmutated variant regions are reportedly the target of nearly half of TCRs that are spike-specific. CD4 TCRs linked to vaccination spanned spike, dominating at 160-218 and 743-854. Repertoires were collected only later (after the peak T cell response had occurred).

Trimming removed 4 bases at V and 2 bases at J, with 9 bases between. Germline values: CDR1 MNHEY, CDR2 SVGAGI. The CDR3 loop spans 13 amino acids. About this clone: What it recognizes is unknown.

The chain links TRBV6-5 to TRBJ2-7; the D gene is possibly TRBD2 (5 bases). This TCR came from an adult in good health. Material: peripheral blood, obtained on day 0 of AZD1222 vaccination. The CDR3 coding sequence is TGTGCCAGCAGTTGGGGAGAGACCTACGAGCAGTACTTC. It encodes CASSWGETYEQYF.